The 13 T cell receptor beta chains given below trace back to one sample, sequenced in a study of blood T cells in healthy people across ages. Next came a second PCR, run for about 7 to 12 cycles, which used a sample-barcoded 5' primer along with a J-beta primer mix. One entry per CDR3 protein, called by TCRdb with MiXCR from the 5' RACE reads. The sample records about 680,000 distinct CDR3 sequences, 49% being singletons. Sequencing input: blood. Source of these receptors: a woman aged 55-69 years in good health.

This clonotype was counted many times. The chain is built from TRBV7-2 and TRBJ2-1; D remains ambiguous. This CDR3 comprises 12 residues. V was pared by 2 bases and J by 9 bases, with 8 bases between. The germline V gene has CDR1 SGHTA and CDR2 FQGNSA. In nucleotides, the CDR3 is TGTGCCAGCAGCTTAAGCTGGGGTGAGCAGTTCTTC. This codes for CASSLSWGEQFF.

The sample holds many counts of this clonotype. V gene TRBV7-2 combines with J gene TRBJ2-7; 14 bases map to TRBD2. Germline loops: CDR1 SGHTA, CDR2 FQGNSA. The V segment lost 1 base and the J segment 4 bases; nucleotides outside the gene matches: 12. This CDR3 spans 19 amino acids. The CDR3 nucleotides are TGTGCCAGCAGCTTAGTGGGGGGGCTAGGGACTAGCGGGAGTTACGAGCAGTACTTC. Translating gives CASSLVGGLGTSGSYEQYF.

This chain uses TRBV3-1 with TRBJ2-4, with 7 bases that match TRBD2. Germline V gene sequence: CDR1 LGHDT, CDR2 YNNKEL (reference sequence). This CDR3 is built from 14 residues. V trimming: 8 bases; J trimming: 13 bases; junction bases outside the gene matches: 17. CDR3 in amino acids: CASAMGGGPYEQYF. CDR3 in DNA: TGTGCCAGCGCAATGGGGGGAGGGCCGTATGAGCAGTACTTC.

In this sample, this clonotype turned up a few times. The gene calls are TRBV7-8 and TRBJ2-7; D is unresolved. V was pared by 3 bases and J by 0 bases, with 9 bases between. Germline assignment: CDR1 SGHVS and CDR2 FQNEAQ. The CDR3 totals 14 residues. The CDR3: CASSFWVNSYEQYF. CDR3 nucleotides: TGTGCCAGCAGCTTCTGGGTGAACTCCTACGAGCAGTACTTC. Combining the CDR3 with reference TRBV7-8 and TRBJ2-7 gives the whole variable domain GAGVSQSPRYKVAKRGQDVALRCDPISGHVSLFWYQQALGQGPEFLTYFQNEAQLDKSGLPSDRFFAERPEGSVSTLKIQRTQQEDSAVYLCASSFWVNSYEQYFGPGTRLTVT.

In this sample, this clonotype turned up once. The chain is built from TRBV29-1 and TRBJ2-2; no definite D call. The CDR3 extends over 11 amino acids. Germline V gene lookup returns CDR1 SQVTM and CDR2 ANQGSEA. V lost 6 bases and J lost 6, with 8 bases in between. Here the CDR3 reads CSVYNAGELFF. The CDR3 DNA reads as TGCAGCGTCTACAATGCCGGGGAGCTGTTTTTT.

As to this clonotype: The junction departs from germline at one end; a sequencing error may be responsible. V usage is TRBV6-6 and J usage is TRBJ2-5; 9 nucleotides line up with TRBD1. Germline V gene sequence: CDR1 MNHNY, CDR2 SVGAGI (reference sequence). The CDR3 is made up of 16 amino acids. CDR3 DNA sequence: TGTGCCAGCAGTGACTCGTCCGGGACAGGGTGGTTCGAGCGGTACTTC. It is translated as CASSDSSGTGWFERYF.

The rearrangement uses TRBV20-1 and TRBJ2-1; TRBD1 might be the D (6 bases). CDR1 and CDR2 from the germline V gene are DFQATT and SNEGSKA (reference sequence). There are 14 residues in the CDR3. The V end was cut by 6 bases, the J end by 1 base, with 13 bases between. In DNA form, the CDR3 reads TGCAGTGCAAAGACAGGAATATCCTACAATGAGCAGTTCTTC. Protein: CSAKTGISYNEQFF.

This clonotype was recorded once. V and J are TRBV6-5 and TRBJ2-1; TRBD2 matches at 12 bases. Germline-derived CDR1 and CDR2 are MNHEY and SVGAGI. The CDR3 covers 16 residues. The trim removed 5 bases at V and 12 bases at J, leaving 14 bases unmatched. The DNA of the CDR3 is TGTGCCAGCAGTCCTGCTTCTAGCGGGAGGGGGGGTGTGCAGTTCTTC. This gives the protein CASSPASSGRGGVQFF.

The rearrangement joins TRBV4-1 to TRBJ2-1; 11 positions match TRBD2. Germline V lookup: CDR1 MGHRA, CDR2 YSYEKL. This CDR3 comprises 17 residues. Trimming removed 2 bases from V and 7 bases from J; junction bases left unmatched: 10. As DNA, the CDR3 is TGCGCCAGCAGCCAAACTAGCGGGAGTCCCAGGTTAAATGAGCAGTTCTTC. Translated: CASSQTSGSPRLNEQFF.

This chain connects TRBV20-1 to TRBJ1-4, with TRBD1 as a possible D gene (5 bases). Per germline, CDR1 DFQATT and CDR2 SNEGSKA (reference sequence). The CDR3 loop spans 13 amino acids. Trimming stripped 3 bases from V and 12 bases from J, with 17 bases between. This CDR3 reads CSASVRGGEELFF. CDR3 sequence (DNA): TGCAGTGCTAGCGTTAGGGGAGGAGAAGAACTGTTTTTT.

Regarding this clonotype: Germline is not matched at one junction end, which may reflect a read error. The chain joins TRBV5-1 to TRBJ2-3; 7 bases are shared with TRBD2. Germline values: CDR1 SGHRS, CDR2 YFSETQ. The CDR3 is 16 amino acids. In nucleotides, the CDR3 is TGCGCCAGCAGCTTCGGACTAGTGGTGAGCACAGATGCGCAGTATTTT. Residues: CASSFGLVVSTDAQYF.

The chain recombines TRBV9 with TRBJ2-2, with D possibly being TRBD2 (7 bases). The V end was cut by 0 bases, the J end by 5 bases, with 11 bases between. From germline, CDR1 is SGDLS and CDR2 YYNGEE. This CDR3 has 15 amino acids. The CDR3 DNA reads as TGTGCCAGCAGCGTAGTGGGGGGGCCGACCGGGGAGCTGTTTTTT. It translates to CASSVVGGPTGELFF.

This clonotype came up a few times. DNA for the CDR3: TGTGCCAGCAGCTTAGTTCCGACAGCCTATGGCTACACCTTC. Protein product: CASSLVPTAYGYTF. The chain is built from TRBV7-8 and TRBJ1-2; the D gene is possibly TRBD1 (5 bases). V was clipped by 1 base and J by 4 bases, with 10 bases between them. This CDR3 has 14 residues. Per germline, CDR1 SGHVS and CDR2 FQNEAQ.